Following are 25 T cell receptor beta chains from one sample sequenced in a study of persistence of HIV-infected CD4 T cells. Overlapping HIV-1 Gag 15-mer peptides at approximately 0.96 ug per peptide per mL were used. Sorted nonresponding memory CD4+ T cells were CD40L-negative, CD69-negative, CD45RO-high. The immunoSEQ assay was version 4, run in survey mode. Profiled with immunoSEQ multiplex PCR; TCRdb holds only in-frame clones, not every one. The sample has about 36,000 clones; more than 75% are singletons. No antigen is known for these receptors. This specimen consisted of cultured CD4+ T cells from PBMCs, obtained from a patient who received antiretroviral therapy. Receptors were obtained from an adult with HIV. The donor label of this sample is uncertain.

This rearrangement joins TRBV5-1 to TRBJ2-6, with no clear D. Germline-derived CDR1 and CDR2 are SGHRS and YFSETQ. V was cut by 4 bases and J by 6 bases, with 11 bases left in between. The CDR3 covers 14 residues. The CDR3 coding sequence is TGCGCCAGCAGCCCGGGCCTGCAGGCCAACGTCCTGACTTTC. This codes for CASSPGLQANVLTF.

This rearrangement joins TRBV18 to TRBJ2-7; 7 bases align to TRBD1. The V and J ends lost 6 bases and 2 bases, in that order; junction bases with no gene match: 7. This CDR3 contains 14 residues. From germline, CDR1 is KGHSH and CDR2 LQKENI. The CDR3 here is CASSQQGTPYEQYF. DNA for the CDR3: TGTGCCAGCTCTCAACAGGGGACCCCCTACGAGCAGTACTTC.

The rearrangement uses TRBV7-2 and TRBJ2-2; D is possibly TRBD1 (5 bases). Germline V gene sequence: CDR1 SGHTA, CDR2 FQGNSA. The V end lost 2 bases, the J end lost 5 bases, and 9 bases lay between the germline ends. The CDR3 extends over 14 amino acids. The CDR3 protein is CASSLSGRTGELFF. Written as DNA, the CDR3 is TGTGCCAGCAGCTTATCAGGGCGGACCGGGGAGCTGTTTTTT.

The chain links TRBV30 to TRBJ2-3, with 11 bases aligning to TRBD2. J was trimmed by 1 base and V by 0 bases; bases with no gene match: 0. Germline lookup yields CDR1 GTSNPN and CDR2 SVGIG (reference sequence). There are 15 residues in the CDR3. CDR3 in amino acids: CAWSVLAGGTDTQYF. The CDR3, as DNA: TGTGCCTGGAGTGTACTAGCGGGGGGCACAGATACGCAGTATTTT.

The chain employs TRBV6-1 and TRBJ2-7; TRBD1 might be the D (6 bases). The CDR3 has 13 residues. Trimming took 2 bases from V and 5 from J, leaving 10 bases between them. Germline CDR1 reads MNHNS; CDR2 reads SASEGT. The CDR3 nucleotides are TGTGCCAGCAGTGAAAGGGGGACGGACGAGCAGTACTTC. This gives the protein CASSERGTDEQYF.

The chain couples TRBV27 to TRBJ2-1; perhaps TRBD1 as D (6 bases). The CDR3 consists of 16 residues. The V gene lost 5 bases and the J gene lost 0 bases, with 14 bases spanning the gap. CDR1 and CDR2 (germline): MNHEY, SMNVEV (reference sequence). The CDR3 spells CASSRQGPSSYNEQFF. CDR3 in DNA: TGTGCCAGCAGTCGTCAGGGGCCCAGCTCCTACAATGAGCAGTTCTTC.

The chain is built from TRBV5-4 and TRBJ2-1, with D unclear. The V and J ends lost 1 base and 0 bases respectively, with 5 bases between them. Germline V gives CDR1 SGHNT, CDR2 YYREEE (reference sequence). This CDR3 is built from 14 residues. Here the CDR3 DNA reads TGTGCCAGCAGCTTGATTTTCTCCTACAATGAGCAGTTCTTC. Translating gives CASSLIFSYNEQFF. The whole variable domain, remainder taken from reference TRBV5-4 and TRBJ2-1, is ETGVTQSPTHLIKTRGQQVTLRCSSQSGHNTVSWYQQALGQGPQFIFQYYREEENGRGNFPPRFSGLQFPNYSSELNVNALELDDSALYLCASSLIFSYNEQFFGPGTRLTVL.

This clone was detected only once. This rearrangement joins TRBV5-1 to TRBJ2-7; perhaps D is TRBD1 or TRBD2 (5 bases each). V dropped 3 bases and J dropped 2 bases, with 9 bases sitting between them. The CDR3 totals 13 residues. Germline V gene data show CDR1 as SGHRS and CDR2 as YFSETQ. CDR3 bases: TGCGCCAGCAGCTGGGACGGAGCCTACGAGCAGTACTTC. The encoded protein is CASSWDGAYEQYF.

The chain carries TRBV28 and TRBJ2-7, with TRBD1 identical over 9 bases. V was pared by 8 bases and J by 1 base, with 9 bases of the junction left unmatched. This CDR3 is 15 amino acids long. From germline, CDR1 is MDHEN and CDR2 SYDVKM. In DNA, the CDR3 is TGTGCCAGCGCACTCCGGACAGGGGTTTCCTACGAGCAGTACTTC. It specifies CASALRTGVSYEQYF.

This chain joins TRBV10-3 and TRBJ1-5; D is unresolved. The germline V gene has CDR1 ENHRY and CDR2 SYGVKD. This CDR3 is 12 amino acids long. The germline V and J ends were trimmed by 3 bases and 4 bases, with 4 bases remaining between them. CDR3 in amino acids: CAISEQNQPQHF. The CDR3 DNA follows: TGTGCCATCAGTGAACAGAATCAGCCCCAGCATTTT.

The CDR3 coding sequence is TGCGCCAGCAGCTTGGCCGGGGAAGGTAGGGGCTACACCTTC. Protein sequence: CASSLAGEGRGYTF. This chain connects TRBV5-1 to TRBJ1-2; D gene unclear. This CDR3 has 14 amino acids. The V gene's germline CDR1 is SGHRS and CDR2 YFSETQ. The V end lost 0 bases, the J end lost 8 bases, and 14 bases lay between the germline ends.

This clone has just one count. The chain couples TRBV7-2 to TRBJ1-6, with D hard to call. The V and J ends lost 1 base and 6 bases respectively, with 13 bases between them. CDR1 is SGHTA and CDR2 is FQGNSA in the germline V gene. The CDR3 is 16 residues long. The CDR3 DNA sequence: TGTGCCAGCAGCTTAGACCAATGGAACTCTAATTCACCCCTCCACTTT. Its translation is CASSLDQWNSNSPLHF.

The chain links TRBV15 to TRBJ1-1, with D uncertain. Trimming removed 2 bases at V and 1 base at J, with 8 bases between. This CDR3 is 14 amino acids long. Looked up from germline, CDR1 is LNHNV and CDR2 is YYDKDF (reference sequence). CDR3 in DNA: TGTGCCACCAGCAGAAGGGTAGGGAACACTGAAGCTTTCTTT. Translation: CATSRRVGNTEAFF.

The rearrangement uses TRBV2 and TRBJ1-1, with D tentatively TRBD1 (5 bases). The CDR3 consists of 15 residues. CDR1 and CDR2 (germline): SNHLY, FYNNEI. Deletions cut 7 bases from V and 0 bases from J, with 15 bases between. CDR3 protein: CASTLEGLLNTEAFF. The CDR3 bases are TGTGCCAGCACACTCGAGGGGTTGTTGAACACTGAAGCTTTCTTT.

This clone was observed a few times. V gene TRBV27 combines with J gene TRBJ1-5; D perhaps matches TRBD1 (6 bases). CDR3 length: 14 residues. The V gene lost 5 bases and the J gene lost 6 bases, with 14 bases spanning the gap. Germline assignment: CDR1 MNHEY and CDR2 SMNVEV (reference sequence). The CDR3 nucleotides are TGTGCCAGCAGTGAACAGGGAAGGGGTCAGCCCCAGCATTTT. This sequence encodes CASSEQGRGQPQHF.

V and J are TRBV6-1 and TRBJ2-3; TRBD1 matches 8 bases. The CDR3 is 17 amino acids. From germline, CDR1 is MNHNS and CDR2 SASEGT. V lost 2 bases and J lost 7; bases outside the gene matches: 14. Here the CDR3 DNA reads TGTGCCAGCAGTGAATATGGAGTCAGGGGGCAAATTCATACGCAGTATTTT. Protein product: CASSEYGVRGQIHTQYF.

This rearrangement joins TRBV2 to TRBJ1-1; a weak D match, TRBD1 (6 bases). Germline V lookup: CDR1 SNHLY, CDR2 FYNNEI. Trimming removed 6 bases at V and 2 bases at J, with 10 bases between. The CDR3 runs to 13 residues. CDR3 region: CASSVQGNTEAFF. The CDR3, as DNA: TGTGCCAGCAGCGTACAGGGTAACACTGAAGCTTTCTTT.

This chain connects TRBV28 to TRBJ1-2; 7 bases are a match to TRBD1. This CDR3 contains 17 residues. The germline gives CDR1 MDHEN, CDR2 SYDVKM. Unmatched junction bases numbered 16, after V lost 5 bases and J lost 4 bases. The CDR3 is CASSTPGGTAHSYGYTF. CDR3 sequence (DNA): TGTGCCAGCAGTACTCCAGGGGGAACGGCGCATTCCTATGGCTACACCTTC.

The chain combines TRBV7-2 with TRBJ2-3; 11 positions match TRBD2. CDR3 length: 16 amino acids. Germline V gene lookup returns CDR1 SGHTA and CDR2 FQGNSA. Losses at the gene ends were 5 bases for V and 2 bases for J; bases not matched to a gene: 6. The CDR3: CASSGRLAGTTDTQYF. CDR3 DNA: TGTGCCAGCAGCGGCCGACTAGCGGGGACCACAGATACGCAGTATTTT.

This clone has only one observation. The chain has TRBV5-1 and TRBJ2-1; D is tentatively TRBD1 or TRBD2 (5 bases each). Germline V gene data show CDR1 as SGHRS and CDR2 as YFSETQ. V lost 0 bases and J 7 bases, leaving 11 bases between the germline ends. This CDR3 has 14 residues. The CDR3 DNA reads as TGCGCCAGCAGCTTGGGGGACGTAAGGAATGAGCAGTTCTTC. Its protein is CASSLGDVRNEQFF.

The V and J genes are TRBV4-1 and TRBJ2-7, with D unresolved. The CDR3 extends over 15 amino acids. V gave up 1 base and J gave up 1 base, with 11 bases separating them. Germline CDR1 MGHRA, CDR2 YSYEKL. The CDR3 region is CASSQVRARSYEQYF. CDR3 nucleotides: TGCGCCAGCAGCCAAGTTCGTGCGAGATCCTACGAGCAGTACTTC.

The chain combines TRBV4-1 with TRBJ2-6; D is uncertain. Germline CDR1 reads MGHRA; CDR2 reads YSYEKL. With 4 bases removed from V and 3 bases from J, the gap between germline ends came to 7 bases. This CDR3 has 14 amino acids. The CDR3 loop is CASSRAVGANVLTF. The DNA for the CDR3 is TGCGCCAGCAGCCGAGCCGTTGGGGCCAACGTCCTGACTTTC.

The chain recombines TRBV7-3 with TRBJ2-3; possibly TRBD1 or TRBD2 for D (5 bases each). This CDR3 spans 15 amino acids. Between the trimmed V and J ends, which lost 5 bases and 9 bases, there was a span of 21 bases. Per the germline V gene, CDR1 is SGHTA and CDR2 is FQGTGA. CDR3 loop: CASSLRPGTLLTQYF. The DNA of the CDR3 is TGTGCCAGCAGCCTCAGACCTGGGACCCTCCTCACGCAGTATTTT.

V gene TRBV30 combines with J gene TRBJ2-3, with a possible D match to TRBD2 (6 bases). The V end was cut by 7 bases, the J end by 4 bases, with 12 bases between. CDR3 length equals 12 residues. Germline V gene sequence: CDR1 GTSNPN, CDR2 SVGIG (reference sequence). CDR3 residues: CASTGEADTQYF. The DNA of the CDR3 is TGTGCCTCAACCGGGGAGGCAGATACGCAGTATTTT.

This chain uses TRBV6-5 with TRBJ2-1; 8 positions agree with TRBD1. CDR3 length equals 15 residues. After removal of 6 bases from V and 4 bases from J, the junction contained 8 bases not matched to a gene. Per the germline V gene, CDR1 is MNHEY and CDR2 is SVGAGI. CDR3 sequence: CASSVWDRPYNEQFF. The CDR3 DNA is TGTGCCAGCAGCGTGTGGGACAGGCCTTACAATGAGCAGTTCTTC.